Sequencing of this TCR beta chain was carried out in a study of T cells in localized non-small cell lung cancer. Study results and limitations: Clonality of T cells reached its maximum in uninvolved adjacent lung, surpassing tumor. Elevated blood T cell density was associated with longer overall survival. Appearing in adjacent lung were a median 57 of the top 100 tumor clones.

A remark on this clone: What it recognizes is unknown.

The V segment lost 5 bases and the J segment 4 bases; nucleotides outside the gene matches: 9. The CDR3 is made up of 15 amino acids. Germline V gene data show CDR1 as KGHSH and CDR2 as LQKENI. Using immunoSEQ multiplex PCR, the repertoire was profiled, and TCRdb retains in-frame clones only, with some absent. The table shows some 82,000 clones, with around 80% occurring only once. The sample was PBMCs, taken before any cancer treatment. J is TRBJ1-1 and V is TRBV18, with 8 nucleotides matching TRBD1. This receptor was identified in a man aged 35 to 69 with stage II squamous cell lung carcinoma. The DNA of the CDR3 is TGTGCCAGCTCATCGGACAGGGTAAAGAGCACTGAAGCTTTCTTT. It translates to CASSSDRVKSTEAFF.